A single sample gave rise to the 11 T cell receptor beta chains below, sequenced in a study of T-cell reconstitution after alpha-beta-depleted transplantation in children. The TCRbeta library was prepared with unique molecular identifiers. TCRdb re-analysed the PCR reads in MiXCR, keeping a single row per CDR3 protein. Among around 370,000 distinct CDR3 sequences, 10% were seen once, and the ten largest hold under 3%. The sample here was PBMCs from the stem cell graft donor, taken from the stem cell graft. These receptors were collected from a human donor who donated a stem cell graft to a child with acute lymphoblastic leukemia.

This clonotype was counted ten times or more. This chain uses TRBV6-5 with TRBJ2-7, with 7 bases matching TRBD1. Trimming cost V 5 bases and J 3 bases; bases outside gene matches: 7. Germline CDR1 reads MNHEY; CDR2 reads SVGAGI. CDR3 size: 14 residues. CDR3 bases: TGTGCCAGCAGTCGCAGGGGGAAGGGCTACGAGCAGTACTTC. It encodes CASSRRGKGYEQYF.

This clonotype was seen a few times. The rearrangement links TRBV20-1 to TRBJ2-1; 10 bases map to TRBD2. This CDR3 contains 15 residues. The V segment lost 5 bases and the J segment 4 bases; nucleotides outside the gene matches: 8. Germline assignment: CDR1 DFQATT and CDR2 SNEGSKA (reference sequence). As DNA, the CDR3 is TGCAGTGCTGGCCCCCGGACTAGCGGTTACAATGAGCAGTTCTTC. Amino acid sequence: CSAGPRTSGYNEQFF.

This chain links TRBV7-9 with TRBJ2-7; TRBD1 aligns across 10 bases. The CDR3 totals 15 residues. V gave up 5 bases and J gave up 5 bases; unmatched junction bases: 9. Germline lookup yields CDR1 SEHNR and CDR2 FQNEAQ (reference sequence). In nucleotides, the CDR3 is TGTGCCAGCAGCAACCCGGGACAGGGGCTTCACGAGCAGTACTTC. It encodes CASSNPGQGLHEQYF.

V is TRBV6-5 and J is TRBJ2-1; TRBD2 is a possible D gene (6 bases). This CDR3 is built from 14 residues. Germline CDR1 MNHEY, CDR2 SVGAGI. V lost 6 bases to trimming and J lost 5 bases, with 14 bases between them. The CDR3 DNA follows: TGTGCCAGCAGCCGTGGGACTTTCCACAATGAGCAGTTCTTC. This gives the protein CASSRGTFHNEQFF.

The sample holds many counts of this clonotype. The V gene is TRBV12-3 or TRBV12-4, the J gene TRBJ2-1; D not resolved. V was pared by 4 bases and J by 4 bases, with 5 bases between. CDR3 length: 12 residues. As DNA, the CDR3 is TGTGCCAGCAGTTCCACATACAATGAGCAGTTCTTC. Translated, it gives CASSSTYNEQFF.

Details on this clonotype: A read error may be the cause here, since a much bigger clone is one base away. V is TRBV18 and J is TRBJ2-1; TRBD2 might be the D (5 bases). The CDR3 covers 14 residues. Germline CDR1 is KGHSH and CDR2 is LQKENI. In DNA form, the CDR3 reads TGTGCCAGCTCACCTTTAGCCGGGAACAATGGGCAGTTCTTC. Encoded protein: CASSPLAGNNGQFF.

This clonotype occurred many times. V usage is TRBV29-1 and J usage is TRBJ2-1, with TRBD2 matching 14 bases. The CDR3 runs to 15 residues. The germline gives CDR1 SQVTM, CDR2 ANQGSEA. After removal of 6 bases from V and 9 bases from J, the junction contained 10 bases not matched to a gene. The CDR3 loop is CSVGTSGSKFFEQFF. In DNA, the CDR3 is TGCAGCGTCGGGACTAGCGGGAGTAAATTTTTTGAGCAGTTCTTC.

The rearrangement joins TRBV29-1 to TRBJ2-3; 8 bases line up with TRBD2. With V trimmed by 8 bases and J by 3 bases, 4 bases remained unmatched. CDR1 and CDR2 from the germline V gene are SQVTM and ANQGSEA. This CDR3 spans 12 amino acids. Here the CDR3 reads CSQSSGTDTQYF. DNA of the CDR3: TGCAGCCAATCTAGCGGGACAGATACGCAGTATTTT.

The chain recombines TRBV27 with TRBJ2-1; 12 bases line up with TRBD2. With 3 bases clipped from V and 4 bases from J, the junction kept 4 bases outside the gene matches. The CDR3 extends over 16 amino acids. The germline V gene has CDR1 MNHEY and CDR2 SMNVEV (reference sequence). The CDR3 spells CASSLRLAGVYNEQFF. The CDR3 DNA is TGTGCCAGCAGTTTGCGACTAGCGGGAGTTTACAATGAGCAGTTCTTC.

This clonotype showed up just a few times. The chain couples TRBV7-9 to TRBJ1-1; no definite D call. The CDR3 is 14 amino acids. The V gene lost 4 bases and the J gene lost 1 base, with 10 bases spanning the gap. Germline CDR1 reads SEHNR; CDR2 reads FQNEAQ (reference sequence). The CDR3 DNA sequence: TGTGCCAGCAGCTCCCCTCCGGAGAACACTGAAGCTTTCTTT. Protein product: CASSSPPENTEAFF. Drawing the rest from reference TRBV7-9 and TRBJ1-1, the complete variable domain is DTGVSQNPRHKITKRGQNVTFRCDPISEHNRLYWYRQTLGQGPEFLTYFQNEAQLEKSRLLSDRFSAERPKGSFSTLEIQRTEQGDSAMYLCASSSPPENTEAFFGQGTRLTVV.

The rearrangement joins TRBV24-1 to TRBJ2-1; 7 bases line up with TRBD2. Germline V gene sequence: CDR1 KGHDR, CDR2 SFDVKD. The CDR3 runs to 13 residues. After removal of 9 bases from V and 1 base from J, the junction contained 2 bases not matched to a gene. The CDR3 protein is CATAGGSYNEQFF. The DNA of the CDR3 is TGTGCCACCGCCGGGGGGTCCTACAATGAGCAGTTCTTC.